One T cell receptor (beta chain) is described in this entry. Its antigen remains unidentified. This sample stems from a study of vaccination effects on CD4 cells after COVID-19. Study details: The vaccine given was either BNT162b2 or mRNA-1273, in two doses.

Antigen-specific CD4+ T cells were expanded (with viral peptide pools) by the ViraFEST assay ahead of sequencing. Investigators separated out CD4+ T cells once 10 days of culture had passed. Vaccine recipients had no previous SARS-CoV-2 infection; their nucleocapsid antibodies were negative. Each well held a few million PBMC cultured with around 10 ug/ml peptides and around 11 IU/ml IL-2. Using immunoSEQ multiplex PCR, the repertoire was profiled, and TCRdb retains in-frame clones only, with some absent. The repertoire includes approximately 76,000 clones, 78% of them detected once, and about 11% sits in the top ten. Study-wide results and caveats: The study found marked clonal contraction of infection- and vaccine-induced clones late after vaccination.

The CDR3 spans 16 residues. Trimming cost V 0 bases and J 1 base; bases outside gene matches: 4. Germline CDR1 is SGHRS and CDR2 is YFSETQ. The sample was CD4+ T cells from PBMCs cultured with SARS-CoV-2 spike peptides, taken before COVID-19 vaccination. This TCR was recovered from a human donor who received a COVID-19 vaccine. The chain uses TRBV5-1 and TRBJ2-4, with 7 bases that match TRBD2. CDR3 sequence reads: CASSLEGGRAKNIQYF. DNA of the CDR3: TGCGCCAGCAGCTTGGAGGGAGGGAGGGCCAAAAACATTCAGTACTTC.